Shown below are 9 T cell receptor beta chains from a single sample sequenced in a study of shared clonotypes between healthy human individuals. TCRdb keeps only in-frame clones here, not all; method: immunoSEQ multiplex PCR. The top ten clones hold 0.55% to 0.7% of a sample with more than 900,000 clones, around 78% of them seen once. The sequencing sample was made of memory CD4+ T cells from PBMCs. Subset specified: CD45RA-negative fraction. Receptors were obtained from a man aged 18-30 years in good health. Some clones in this sample may be carry-over from other donors' samples.

The chain has TRBV19 and TRBJ1-4; D may be TRBD1 (5 bases). Germline loops: CDR1 LNHDA, CDR2 SQIVND (reference sequence). The CDR3 loop spans 14 amino acids. Between the trimmed V and J ends, which lost 6 bases and 7 bases, there was a span of 15 bases. This CDR3 is CASRATGRGEKLFF. The CDR3, as DNA: TGTGCCAGTAGGGCGACGGGACGAGGTGAAAAACTGTTTTTT.

Points on this clone: This may be a read error: a much more frequent sequence differs by one nucleotide. The V gene is TRBV28, the J gene TRBJ1-5; D is unclear. CDR1 is MDHEN, CDR2 SYDVKM, per germline. The CDR3 covers 12 residues. Trimming shortened V by 5 bases and J by 4 bases, and 6 bases separated the two germline ends. The CDR3 spells CASSGENQPQHF. DNA for the CDR3: TGTGCCAGCAGTGGGGAGAATCAGCCCCAGCATTTT.

The rearrangement joins TRBV10-3 to TRBJ1-1; maybe TRBD1 (6 bases). Germline CDR1 is ENHRY and CDR2 is SYGVKD. The V and J ends lost 3 bases and 0 bases respectively, with 14 bases between them. CDR3 size: 16 residues. In DNA form, the CDR3 reads TGTGCCATCAGTGACCACCGCAGGGGTGTGAACACTGAAGCTTTCTTT. Encoded protein: CAISDHRRGVNTEAFF.

This chain joins TRBV4-2 and TRBJ1-2; 9 bases are a match to TRBD1. This CDR3 spans 14 amino acids. The germline CDR1 and CDR2 sequences are LGHNA and YNFKEQ. The V gene end was trimmed by 2 bases and the J gene end by 14 bases; junction bases not matched to a gene: 12. This CDR3 reads CASSQPRTGEAQTF. CDR3 nucleotide sequence: TGTGCCAGCAGCCAACCAAGGACAGGGGAGGCCCAGACCTTC.

The chain combines TRBV10-3 with TRBJ1-3; 10 bases align to TRBD1. The germline V gene encodes CDR1 ENHRY and CDR2 SYGVKD. Trimming cost V 2 bases and J 0 bases; bases outside gene matches: 7. This CDR3 is 18 amino acids long. CDR3 DNA sequence: TGTGCCATCAGTGAGCGCTACGGACAGGGGGGCTCTGGAAACACCATATATTTT. Its protein is CAISERYGQGGSGNTIYF.

The chain combines TRBV5-1 with TRBJ2-5; a possible D gene is TRBD1 (5 bases). Germline CDR1 reads SGHRS; CDR2 reads YFSETQ. The ends were cut back, 8 bases at V and 5 bases at J, with 19 bases in the middle. This CDR3 region has 14 residues. This CDR3 reads CASLPDSSGETQYF. The CDR3 coding sequence is TGCGCCAGTTTACCCGACAGTTCTGGGGAGACCCAGTACTTC.

This clone was found a few times. The V gene is TRBV11-1, the J gene TRBJ2-5; 11 bases match TRBD2. With V trimmed by 8 bases and J by 5 bases, 22 bases remained unmatched. The CDR3 has 19 amino acids. The germline CDR1 and CDR2 sequences are SGHAT and FQDESV (reference sequence). The CDR3 DNA follows: TGTGCCAGCGCCTTTCGGAGTGGGCTAGCGGGAGGAGGGTACGAGACCCAGTACTTC. It encodes CASAFRSGLAGGGYETQYF. The full variable domain, with the rest looked up from reference TRBV11-1 and TRBJ2-5, is EAEVAQSPRYKITEKSQAVAFWCDPISGHATLYWYRQILGQGPELLVQFQDESVVDDSQLPKDRFSAERLKGVDSTLKIQPAELGDSAMYLCASAFRSGLAGGGYETQYFGPGTRLLVL.

This clone was seen ten or more times. The V gene is TRBV28, the J gene TRBJ2-2; TRBD2 matches 7 bases. Unmatched junction bases numbered 16, after V lost 7 bases and J lost 5 bases. There are 17 residues in the CDR3. Germline CDR1 is MDHEN and CDR2 is SYDVKM. CDR3 loop: CASTTIGGRGGTGELFF. CDR3 coding DNA: TGTGCCAGCACCACCATCGGCGGGAGAGGAGGGACCGGGGAGCTGTTTTTT.

The J gene is TRBJ1-5, the V gene TRBV5-6, with 7 bases matching TRBD1. In germline, CDR1 is SGHDT, CDR2 YYEEEE. CDR3 size: 14 residues. V dropped 5 bases and J dropped 7; count of bases not matched to a gene: 9. This CDR3 reads CASSQNRGGQPQHF. CDR3 DNA: TGTGCCAGCAGTCAAAACAGGGGTGGACAGCCCCAGCATTTT.